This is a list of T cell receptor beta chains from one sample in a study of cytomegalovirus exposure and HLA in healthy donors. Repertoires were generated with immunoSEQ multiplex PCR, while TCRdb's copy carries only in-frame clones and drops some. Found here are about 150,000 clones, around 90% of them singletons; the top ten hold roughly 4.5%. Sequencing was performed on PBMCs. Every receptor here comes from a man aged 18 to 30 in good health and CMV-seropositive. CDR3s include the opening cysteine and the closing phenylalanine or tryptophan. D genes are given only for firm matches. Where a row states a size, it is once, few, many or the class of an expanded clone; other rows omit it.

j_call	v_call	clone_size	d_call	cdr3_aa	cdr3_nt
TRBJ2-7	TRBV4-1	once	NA	CASSQDFQGLYEQYF	TGCGCCAGCAGCCAAGATTTCCAGGGCCTCTACGAGCAGTACTTC
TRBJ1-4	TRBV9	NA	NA	CASSVRGEDEKLFF	TGTGCCAGCAGCGTAAGAGGAGAGGATGAAAAACTGTTTTTT
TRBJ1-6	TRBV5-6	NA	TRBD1	CASSLIQGRSPLHF	TGTGCCAGCAGCTTGATACAGGGGAGGTCACCCCTCCACTTT
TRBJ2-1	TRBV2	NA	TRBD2	CAIWTSGYNEQFF	TGTGCCATCTGGACTAGCGGCTACAATGAGCAGTTCTTC
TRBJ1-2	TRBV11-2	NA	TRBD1	CASSSPRQGLGSGYTF	TGTGCCAGCAGCTCCCCCAGACAGGGCCTGGGTAGTGGCTACACCTTC
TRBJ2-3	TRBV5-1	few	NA	CASSLAGDLQDTQYF	TGCGCCAGCAGCTTGGCGGGAGACCTGCAAGATACGCAGTATTTT
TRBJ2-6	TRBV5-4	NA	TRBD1	CASSLEQGALRANVLTF	TGTGCCAGCAGCTTGGAACAGGGGGCGCTTAGGGCCAACGTCCTGACTTTC
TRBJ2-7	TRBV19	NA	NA	CASNTGLSYEQYF	TGTGCCAGCAACACAGGGTTATCCTACGAGCAGTACTTC
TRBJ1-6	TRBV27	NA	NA	CASSSRGSYNSPLHF	TGTGCCAGCAGTTCCAGGGGATCCTATAATTCACCCCTCCACTTT
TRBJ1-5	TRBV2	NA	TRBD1	CASSAQGVFSSNQPQHF	TGTGCCAGCAGTGCCCAGGGGGTTTTTAGTAGCAATCAGCCCCAGCATTTT
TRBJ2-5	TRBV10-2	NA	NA	CASSESGQQYF	TGCGCCAGCAGTGAGTCTGGACAACAGTACTTC
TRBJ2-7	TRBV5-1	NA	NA	CASSPHLQGYEQYF	TGCGCCAGCAGCCCACACCTACAGGGTTACGAGCAGTACTTC
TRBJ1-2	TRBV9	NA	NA	CASSSYGGVYGYTF	TGTGCCAGCAGCTCCTATGGGGGGGTCTATGGCTACACCTTC
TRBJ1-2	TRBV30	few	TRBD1	CAWSVAGGNYGYTF	TGTGCCTGGAGTGTCGCAGGGGGCAACTATGGCTACACCTTC
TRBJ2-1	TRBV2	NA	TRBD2	CASSERRTSGNNEQFF	TGTGCCAGCAGTGAACGTCGAACTAGCGGGAACAATGAGCAGTTCTTC
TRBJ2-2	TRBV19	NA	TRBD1	CASSIRGTANTGELFF	TGTGCCAGTAGTATCAGAGGGACAGCGAACACCGGGGAGCTGTTTTTT
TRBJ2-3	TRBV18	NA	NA	CASSLTTLGSHTSTDTQYF	TGTGCCAGCTCCCTTACGACCCTCGGGAGCCATACTAGCACAGATACGCAGTATTTT
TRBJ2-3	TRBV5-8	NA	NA	CASSWAPSSTDTQYF	TGTGCCAGCAGCTGGGCCCCTTCTAGCACAGATACGCAGTATTTT
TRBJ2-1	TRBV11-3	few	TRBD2	CASSLDGRAGVDEQFF	TGTGCCAGCAGCTTAGACGGAAGAGCGGGAGTGGATGAGCAGTTCTTC
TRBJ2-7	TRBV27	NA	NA	CASSPRQRYEQYF	TGTGCCAGCAGTCCCCGACAGAGGTACGAGCAGTACTTC
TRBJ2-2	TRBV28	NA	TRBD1	CASSGGQGTGELFF	TGTGCCAGCAGTGGCGGACAGGGCACCGGGGAGCTGTTTTTT
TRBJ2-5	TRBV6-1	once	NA	CASSGSSSETQYF	TGTGCCAGCAGTGGTTCTTCTTCAGAGACCCAGTACTTC
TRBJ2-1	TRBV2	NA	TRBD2	CASRGSSGSNNEQFF	TGTGCCAGCAGAGGGAGTAGCGGGTCCAACAATGAGCAGTTCTTC
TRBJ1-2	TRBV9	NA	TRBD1	CASSIRQGDGYTF	TGTGCCAGCAGCATTCGACAGGGAGATGGCTACACCTTC
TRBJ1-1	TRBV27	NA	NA	CASSLKRGMNTEAFF	TGTGCCAGCAGTCTCAAGCGGGGGATGAACACTGAAGCTTTCTTT
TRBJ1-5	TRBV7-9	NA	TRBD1	CASSPDRGDQPQHF	TGTGCCAGCAGCCCGGACAGGGGAGATCAGCCCCAGCATTTT
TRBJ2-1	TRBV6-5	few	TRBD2	CASRRLAGGEDEQFF	TGTGCCAGCAGGCGACTAGCGGGAGGCGAAGATGAGCAGTTCTTC
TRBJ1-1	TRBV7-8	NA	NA	CASLAMAEAFF	TGTGCCAGCCTCGCGATGGCTGAAGCTTTCTTT
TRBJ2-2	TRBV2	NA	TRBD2	CASSDLLAGITGELFF	TGTGCCAGCAGTGACCTTCTAGCGGGAATCACCGGGGAGCTGTTTTTT
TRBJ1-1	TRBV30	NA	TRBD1	CAWSHGQGGTEAFF	TGTGCCTGGAGTCACGGACAGGGAGGGACTGAAGCTTTCTTT
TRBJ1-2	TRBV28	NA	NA	CASSSSGDYGYTF	TGTGCCAGCAGTTCCTCCGGGGACTATGGCTACACCTTC
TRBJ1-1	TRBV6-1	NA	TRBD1	CASTQDRGRQAFF	TGTGCCAGCACCCAGGACAGGGGGCGCCAAGCTTTCTTT
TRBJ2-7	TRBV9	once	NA	CASTLGSEMDEQYF	TGTGCCAGCACCCTCGGGAGTGAGATGGACGAGCAGTACTTC
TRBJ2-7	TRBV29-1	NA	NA	CSVGPDGGYEQYF	TGCAGCGTTGGTCCCGACGGGGGTTACGAGCAGTACTTC
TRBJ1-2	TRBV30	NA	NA	CAGEGRNGYTF	TGTGCCGGGGAGGGAAGGAACGGCTACACCTTC
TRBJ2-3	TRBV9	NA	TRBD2	CASSVGTSAYTDTQYF	TGTGCCAGCAGCGTAGGGACTAGCGCATACACAGATACGCAGTATTTT
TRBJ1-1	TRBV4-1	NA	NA	CATARLRNTEAFF	TGCGCCACCGCCCGACTGAGAAACACTGAAGCTTTCTTT
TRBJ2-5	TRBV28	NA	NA	CASKTDPTETQYF	TGTGCCAGTAAGACTGACCCAACAGAGACCCAGTACTTC
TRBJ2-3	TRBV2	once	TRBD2	CASPSGVNTDTQYF	TGTGCCAGTCCTAGCGGGGTGAACACAGATACGCAGTATTTT
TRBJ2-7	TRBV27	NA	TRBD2	CASSRPGLAYEQYF	TGTGCCAGCAGCCGTCCGGGACTAGCTTACGAGCAGTACTTC
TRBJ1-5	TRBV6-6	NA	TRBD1	CASRTGQATNQPQHF	TGTGCCAGCAGAACGGGACAGGCAACCAATCAGCCCCAGCATTTT
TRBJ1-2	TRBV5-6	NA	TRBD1	CASSPGADRDNYGYTF	TGTGCCAGCAGCCCGGGAGCGGACAGGGACAACTATGGCTACACCTTC
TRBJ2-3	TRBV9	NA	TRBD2	CASSVSSGATDTQYF	TGTGCCAGCAGCGTATCTAGCGGGGCCACAGATACGCAGTATTTT
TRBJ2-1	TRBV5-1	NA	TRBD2	CASSSRRLAGGRGNEQFF	TGCGCCAGCAGCTCACGACGGCTAGCGGGAGGTCGGGGCAATGAGCAGTTCTTC
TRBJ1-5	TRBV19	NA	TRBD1	CASKGQGYQPQHF	TGTGCCAGCAAGGGACAGGGTTATCAGCCCCAGCATTTT
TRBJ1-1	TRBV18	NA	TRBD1	CASSPGGQGPTF	TGTGCCAGCTCACCAGGGGGACAGGGGCCCACTTTT
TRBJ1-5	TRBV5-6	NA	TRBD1	CASSSSGTGLDQPQHF	TGTGCCAGCAGCTCATCCGGGACAGGGCTCGATCAGCCCCAGCATTTT
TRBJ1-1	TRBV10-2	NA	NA	CASTPSGGYTEAFF	TGCGCCAGCACCCCGTCTGGGGGGTACACTGAAGCTTTCTTT
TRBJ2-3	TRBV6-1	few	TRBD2	CASSEGSGGVDTQYF	TGTGCCAGCAGTGAAGGGAGCGGGGGGGTGGATACGCAGTATTTT
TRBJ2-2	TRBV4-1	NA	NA	CASSQGLAVSGELFF	TGCGCCAGCAGCCAAGGGTTAGCGGTGTCCGGGGAGCTGTTTTTT
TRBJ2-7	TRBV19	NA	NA	CASSSVGGTSATYEQYF	TGTGCCAGTAGTAGCGTGGGGGGTACATCCGCGACCTACGAGCAGTACTTC